The sequence of this T cell receptor (beta chain) was determined in a study of blood T cell repertoires in COVID-19 (dated by TCRdb to 2018 to 2021). Turning to the overall study: Collaborator samples came from the United States, Italy and Spain and covered acute and convalescent phases of COVID-19. The repertoires were released in a freely available public database intended as a resource for research on the immune response to SARS-CoV-2. The prospective study material was composed of cDNA or gDNA derived from T cells, B-cell-depleted T cells, or PBMCs. Samples were obtained from the ongoing ImmuneRACE study (first 160 participants) and from over 1,000 subjects provided by 6 global collaborators. Where HLA class I and class II types were available, the types were taken from metadata supplied by the sample provider, not from assay-based typing. The dataset comprised deeply sampled blood TCRbeta repertoires from subjects exposed to, actively infected with, or recovered from COVID-19. Nearly every sample came with metadata listing a de-identified subject ID, COVID-19 status, age in years and sex. Study-wide findings and limitations: Clinical and demographic metadata were provided uncurated, with the amount varying by source and participant.

The immunoSEQ Assay, a bias-controlled multiplex PCR, was used to amplify TCRbeta CDR3 regions from genomic DNA. The published analysis was carried out like this. Nucleated cell counts per sample were estimated from amplification of reference gene primers within the assay. To quantify the absolute abundance of each unique TCRbeta CDR3 rearrangement, sequence reads were collapsed and filtered. Productive Simpson clonality was computed per sample as the square root of Simpson's diversity index over productive rearrangements. This immuneACCESS table, as held by TCRdb, lists in-frame sequences with V and J called but not all clones. Of the missing ones, under half trace to an unresolved V gene in checked studies; the others have no known cause. Clonal size and the V and J genes are those of that table, whereas D and trimming came from the DNA. For this sample there are tens of thousands of clones; about 88% appear just once. The ten largest clones capture roughly a sixth of the sample.

Turning to this clone: It lacks a known antigen. No much larger clonotype is one base removed from it; base qualities were not supplied.

V loses 3 bases, J loses 6 bases, and the germline ends lie 15 bases apart. Including cysteine and phenylalanine, the CDR3 has 14 amino acids. The only DNA kept is the CDR3, 42 bases in frame from the first base. CDR1 is given as DFQATT and CDR2 as SNEGSKA, both from the germline V gene (reference sequence). Each collaborating institution followed its own protocols to collect whole blood in K2EDTA tubes. For TCRbeta analysis, collaborators shipped samples in one of three forms: frozen whole blood, isolated PBMCs, or DNA extracted from either of those sample types. The chain joins TRBV20-1 to TRBJ2-1; matching of 6 bases hints at TRBD2 as the D gene. Source material: peripheral blood. This receptor was identified in a woman aged 80 or over with acute or convalescent COVID-19. The CDR3 has the sequence CSASPRGRFNEQFF. The nucleotides read TGCAGTGCTAGTCCCCGGGGGAGGTTCAATGAGCAGTTCTTC.